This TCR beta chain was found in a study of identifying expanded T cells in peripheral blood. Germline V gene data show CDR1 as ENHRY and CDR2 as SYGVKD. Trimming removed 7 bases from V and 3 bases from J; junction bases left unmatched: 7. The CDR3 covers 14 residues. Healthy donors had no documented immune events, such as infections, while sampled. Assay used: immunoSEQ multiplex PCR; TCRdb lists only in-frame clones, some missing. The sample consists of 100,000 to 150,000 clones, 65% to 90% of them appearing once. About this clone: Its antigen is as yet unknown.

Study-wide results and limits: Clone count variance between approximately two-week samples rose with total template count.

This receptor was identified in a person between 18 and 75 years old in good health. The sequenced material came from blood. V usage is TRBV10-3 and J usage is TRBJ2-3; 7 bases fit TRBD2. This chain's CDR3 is CAITVGGGTDTQYF. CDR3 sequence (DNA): TGTGCCATCACGGTGGGCGGGGGAACAGATACGCAGTATTTT.